This record covers a single TCR beta chain. Its target is not known. The data originate from a study of T cell responses to AZD1222 COVID-19 vaccine. Whole-study results and caveats: Regions 160-218 and 743-854 dominated among vaccine-associated CD4 TCRs spanning spike. As reported, nearly half of all spike-specific TCRs target variant regions that are unmutated. None of the repertoires were sampled until the peak T cell response had passed.

TCRdb keeps only in-frame clones here, not all; method: immunoSEQ multiplex PCR. Of 90,000 to 120,000 clones in the sample, about 95% are singletons; the top ten hold more than 2%. Germline V gene sequence: CDR1 MNHEY, CDR2 SVGEGT. V lost 2 bases to trimming and J lost 1 base; unmatched junction nucleotides: 5. The CDR3 runs 17 residues. The chain uses TRBV6-2 or TRBV6-3 and TRBJ2-7; the match to TRBD2 covers 13 bases. This material consisted of peripheral blood, taken on day 0 of AZD1222 vaccination. This TCR was recovered from an adult in good health. CDR3 bases: TGTGCCAGCAGTTACGGGACTAGCGGGACCTCATCCTACGAGCAGTACTTC. Protein: CASSYGTSGTSSYEQYF.